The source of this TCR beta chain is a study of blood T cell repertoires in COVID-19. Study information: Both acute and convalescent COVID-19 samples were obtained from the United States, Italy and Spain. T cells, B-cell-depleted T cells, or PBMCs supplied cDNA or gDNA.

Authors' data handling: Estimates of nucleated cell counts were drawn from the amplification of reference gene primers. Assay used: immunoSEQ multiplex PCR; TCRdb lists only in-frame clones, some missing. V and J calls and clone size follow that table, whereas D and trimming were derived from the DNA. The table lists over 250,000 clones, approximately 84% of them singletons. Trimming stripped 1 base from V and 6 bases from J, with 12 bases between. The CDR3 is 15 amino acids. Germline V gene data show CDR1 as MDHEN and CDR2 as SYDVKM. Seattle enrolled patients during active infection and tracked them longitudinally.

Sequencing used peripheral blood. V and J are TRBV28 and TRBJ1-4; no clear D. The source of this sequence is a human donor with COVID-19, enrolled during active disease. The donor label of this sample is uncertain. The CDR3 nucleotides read TGTGCCAGCAGTTTATTCACGGGTAATGATGAAAAACTGTTTTTT. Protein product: CASSLFTGNDEKLFF.